The 27 T cell receptor beta chains in this list originate from one sample, sequenced in a study of blood T cells in healthy people across ages. For the second PCR, which ran for about 6 to 12 cycles, a sample-barcoded 5' primer and a J-beta primer mix were used. TCRdb called the 5' RACE reads again in MiXCR, with one record for every CDR3 protein. The sample yields some 790,000 distinct CDR3 sequences, around 28% seen once. Sequencing was done on a sample of blood. Every receptor here comes from an elderly woman in good health.

This clonotype has at least ten counts. The chain uses TRBV12-3 or TRBV12-4 and TRBJ2-7; 8 bases are a match to TRBD2. Unmatched junction bases numbered 5, after V lost 4 bases and J lost 3 bases. The CDR3 covers 14 residues. The CDR3 loop reads CASSSSGRNYEQYF. The CDR3 nucleotides read TGTGCCAGCAGTTCTAGCGGGCGAAACTACGAGCAGTACTTC.

The chain employs TRBV20-1 and TRBJ2-3, with 9 nucleotides matching TRBD2. Unmatched junction bases numbered 12, after V lost 0 bases and J lost 11 bases. The CDR3 loop spans 15 amino acids. The germline V gene has CDR1 DFQATT and CDR2 SNEGSKA (reference sequence). CDR3 nucleotide sequence: TGCAGTGCTAGAGATGGGCTAGCGGGGACCTGGCAGCAGTATTTT. The encoded protein is CSARDGLAGTWQQYF.

Written as DNA, the CDR3 is TGTGCCAGCAGTGTCCGGACGGCGTCGGAGACCCAGTACTTC. It specifies CASSVRTASETQYF. V is TRBV2 and J is TRBJ2-5; no definite D call. The CDR3 covers 14 residues. From germline, CDR1 is SNHLY and CDR2 FYNNEI. The V end was cut by 4 bases, the J end by 5 bases, with 14 bases between.

The V and J genes are TRBV6-4 and TRBJ2-2; D call uncertain. Deletions cut 4 bases from V and 0 bases from J, with 9 bases between. The CDR3 covers 15 residues. Germline CDR1 reads MRHNA; CDR2 reads SNTAGT. The CDR3 loop is CASSATTSNTGELFF. In nucleotides, the CDR3 is TGTGCCAGCAGTGCAACTACGTCGAACACCGGGGAGCTGTTTTTT.

This clonotype was counted ten times or more. The rearrangement links TRBV12-3 or TRBV12-4 to TRBJ2-3; TRBD2 matches 7 bases. The CDR3 extends over 15 amino acids. Trimming at V came to 6 bases and at J to 4 bases, leaving 10 bases not matched to a gene. The CDR3 DNA follows: TGTGCCAGCAGGCACATGGGACTAATCGCAGATACGCAGTATTTT. This codes for CASRHMGLIADTQYF.

The rearrangement uses TRBV12-3 or TRBV12-4 and TRBJ2-2; TRBD1 agrees at 9 bases. V lost 4 bases to trimming and J lost 3 bases; unmatched junction nucleotides: 15. The CDR3 totals 19 residues. This CDR3 reads CASSYVQGASFFYTGELFF. DNA for the CDR3: TGTGCCAGCAGTTACGTACAGGGGGCGTCTTTCTTTTACACCGGGGAGCTGTTTTTT.

About this clonotype itself: A much larger clone lies one base from this, so it may be a read error. The chain links TRBV5-1 to TRBJ2-2; 8 bases fit TRBD2. Germline CDR1 reads SGHRS; CDR2 reads YFSETQ. The CDR3 is 14 residues long. The CDR3 spells CASSSGGAGGKLFF. For the CDR3, the DNA is TGCGCCAGCAGTTCCGGGGGGGCCGGCGGGAAGCTGTTTTTT.

The chain uses TRBV11-2 and TRBJ2-5; TRBD2 aligns across 7 bases. V dropped 0 bases and J dropped 0; count of bases not matched to a gene: 10. The CDR3 loop spans 18 amino acids. The germline V gene encodes CDR1 SGHAT and CDR2 FQNNGV. Here the CDR3 reads CASSLDVMASGYQETQYF. CDR3 DNA sequence: TGTGCCAGCAGCTTAGATGTCATGGCTAGCGGATACCAAGAGACCCAGTACTTC.

V gene TRBV6-6 combines with J gene TRBJ2-2; 12 bases agree with TRBD1. V gave up 6 bases and J gave up 4 bases; unmatched junction bases: 6. The CDR3 totals 16 residues. Germline CDR1 reads MNHNY; CDR2 reads SVGAGI (reference sequence). As DNA, the CDR3 is TGTGCCAGCAGGCGGGGACAGGGGGCGAGCACCGGGGAGCTGTTTTTT. It codes for CASRRGQGASTGELFF.

In this sample, this clonotype turned up a few times. At one end the junction does not follow the germline gene, possibly because of a read error. This chain connects TRBV6-6 to TRBJ2-1; 7 positions match TRBD1. The germline V gene encodes CDR1 MNHNY and CDR2 SVGAGI (reference sequence). The CDR3 covers 16 residues. In DNA, the CDR3 is TGTGCCAGCAGTTACTCTCCCCAGGGGGTAGGGAATGGGCAGTTCTTC. It yields the protein CASSYSPQGVGNGQFF.

This chain joins TRBV6-5 and TRBJ1-1; 9 bases match TRBD1. CDR3 size: 13 residues. The J segment lost 7 bases and the V segment lost 6 bases, leaving 6 bases of the junction unmatched. Looked up from germline, CDR1 is MNHEY and CDR2 is SVGAGI. CDR3: CASSHRGLSEAFF. The CDR3 region has the DNA TGTGCCAGCAGCCACAGGGGGCTTAGTGAAGCTTTCTTT.

Comment on this clonotype: The junction departs from germline at one end; a sequencing error may be responsible. The chain recombines TRBV6-5 with TRBJ2-7, with 10 bases identical to TRBD2. The J call may be incorrect, as the DNA end agrees better with TRBJ2-5. Germline V gives CDR1 MNHEY, CDR2 SVGAGI. The CDR3 loop spans 16 amino acids. In DNA, the CDR3 is TGTGCCGGCAGTTACCGGGGAGCGGGGGGGCGGGAGACCCAGTACTTC. Encoded protein: CAGSYRGAGGRETQYF.

This clonotype was counted many times. The chain employs TRBV6-5 and TRBJ2-4, with 7 bases aligning to TRBD1. Losses at the gene ends were 6 bases for V and 1 base for J; bases not matched to a gene: 3. In germline, CDR1 is MNHEY, CDR2 SVGAGI. This CDR3 region has 14 residues. The CDR3 nucleotides are TGTGCCAGCAGGCCGACAGGGGCCAAAAACATTCAGTACTTC. It specifies CASRPTGAKNIQYF.

This clonotype was observed at least ten times. The chain uses TRBV5-1 and TRBJ1-6; D ambiguous. V was clipped by 0 bases and J by 7 bases, with 8 bases between them. Germline V gene sequence: CDR1 SGHRS, CDR2 YFSETQ. The CDR3 runs 14 residues. The chain's CDR3 is CASSLGESNSPLHF. The CDR3 DNA reads as TGCGCCAGCAGCTTGGGAGAGTCCAATTCACCCCTCCACTTT.

This clonotype was found many times. This chain links TRBV6-2 or TRBV6-3 with TRBJ1-2; D is perhaps TRBD1 (5 bases). There are 15 residues in the CDR3. Trimming cost V 2 bases and J 4 bases, with 14 bases left between them. Germline V gene lookup returns CDR1 MNHEY and CDR2 SVGEGT. The CDR3 sequence: CASSYIGAGPYGYTF. CDR3 bases: TGTGCCAGCAGTTACATAGGGGCAGGGCCCTATGGCTACACCTTC.

This clonotype was observed once. This sequence may be a read error, since a much larger clone differs from it by one base. This chain links TRBV27 with TRBJ2-1, with TRBD1 matching over 8 bases. V shed 5 bases, J shed 13 bases, and the junction held 16 bases outside the gene matches. The germline V gene encodes CDR1 MNHEY and CDR2 SMNVEV (reference sequence). The CDR3 length is 15 residues. The CDR3 reads CASSPGDRMRETQFF. The CDR3 DNA sequence: TGTGCCAGCAGTCCAGGGGACAGGATGAGGGAGACCCAGTTCTTC.

V and J are TRBV14 and TRBJ1-2; D is possibly TRBD1 (5 bases). V was cut by 0 bases and J by 5 bases, with 13 bases left in between. The CDR3 extends over 15 amino acids. Looked up from germline, CDR1 is SGHDN and CDR2 is FVKESK. The CDR3 DNA reads TGTGCCAGCAGCCAAGATCCCAAGCCAGGGTATGGCTACACCTTC. Translation: CASSQDPKPGYGYTF.

This clonotype was recorded many times. The rearrangement joins TRBV5-1 to TRBJ2-5, with TRBD1 matching over 10 bases. Germline CDR1 and CDR2: SGHRS and YFSETQ. This CDR3 is 16 amino acids long. V lost 0 bases and J lost 4; bases outside the gene matches: 6. CDR3: CASSLDRDRGAETQYF. The CDR3 DNA sequence: TGCGCCAGCAGCTTGGACCGGGACAGGGGTGCAGAGACCCAGTACTTC.

This clonotype was detected many times. The rearrangement links TRBV11-2 to TRBJ2-7; 9 nucleotides align to TRBD1. V was clipped by 5 bases and J by 4 bases; unmatched bases: 9. CDR3 length: 15 amino acids. The germline CDR1 and CDR2 sequences are SGHAT and FQNNGV. CDR3 nucleotide sequence: TGTGCCAGCAGCCGGGGACAGGGTAGGCCTTACGAGCAGTACTTC. Protein: CASSRGQGRPYEQYF.

This clonotype was counted many times. This sequence joins TRBV12-3 or TRBV12-4 and TRBJ1-1, with a weak D call TRBD1 (5 bases). The CDR3 has 16 residues. V dropped 7 bases and J dropped 1 base, with 19 bases sitting between them. In DNA, the CDR3 is TGTGCCAGCAACCCAAGGGCAGGGTGGGAGAACACTGAAGCTTTCTTT. The encoded protein is CASNPRAGWENTEAFF.

At least ten counts were recorded for this clonotype. The chain joins TRBV6-1 to TRBJ2-6, with no clear D. Germline CDR1 reads MNHNS; CDR2 reads SASEGT. V dropped 8 bases and J dropped 2 bases, with 10 bases sitting between them. The CDR3 spans 14 residues. CDR3 sequence (DNA): TGTGCCAGCCTCTTTAGCCCTGGGGCCAACGTCCTGACTTTC. Translated: CASLFSPGANVLTF.

Concerning this clonotype itself: The final CDR3 position lacks the conserved phenylalanine or tryptophan, pointing to a likely read error. This chain uses TRBV6-2 or TRBV6-3 with TRBJ2-7, with D possibly being TRBD2 (5 bases). With 0 bases removed from V and 4 bases from J, the gap between germline ends came to 7 bases. Germline CDR1 is MNHEY and CDR2 is SVGEGT. The CDR3 sequence is 13 residues long. DNA of the CDR3: TGTGCCAGCAGTTACTCGAGAGGGTACGAGCAGTACTAC. Amino acid sequence: CASSYSRGYEQYY.

Points on this clonotype: With a much larger clone just one base away, this may be a read error. The chain joins TRBV7-9 to TRBJ2-7; 8 positions match TRBD2. Germline CDR1 reads SEHNR; CDR2 reads FQNEAQ (reference sequence). The CDR3 has 12 amino acids. The CDR3 loop is CANSLPGGEQYF. The CDR3 DNA reads TGTGCCAACAGCCTCCCGGGGGGGGAGCAGTACTTC.

This clonotype came up many times. V gene TRBV7-2 combines with J gene TRBJ2-7, with D uncertain. The CDR3 contains 11 residues. V was clipped by 0 bases and J by 5 bases, with 2 bases between them. Per the germline V gene, CDR1 is SGHTA and CDR2 is FQGNSA. Here the CDR3 DNA reads TGTGCCAGCAGCTTAGCGAACGAGCAGTACTTC. Amino acids: CASSLANEQYF.

This clonotype has only one observation. The genes are TRBV10-3 and TRBJ1-1; TRBD1 agrees at 8 bases. Per germline, CDR1 ENHRY and CDR2 SYGVKD. The ends lost 5 bases at V and 11 bases at J; junction bases unmatched: 13. The CDR3 runs 14 residues. As DNA, the CDR3 is TGTGCCATCAGTCCCGGGACAGGCCGGGGGTATGCTTTCTTT. This translates into CAISPGTGRGYAFF.

This clonotype was observed many times. The chain joins TRBV4-3 to TRBJ2-5; no clear D. CDR1 is LGHNA and CDR2 is YSLEER in the germline V gene. The CDR3 is 13 amino acids. V gave up 3 bases and J gave up 1 base, with 6 bases separating them. The CDR3 coding sequence is TGCGCCAGCAGCCAGAACCCCCAAGAGACCCAGTACTTC. It is translated as CASSQNPQETQYF.

Comment on this clonotype: A much larger clone lies one base from this, so it may be a read error. J is TRBJ1-1 and V is TRBV4-2, with a tentative D call TRBD1 (5 bases). The CDR3 is made up of 15 amino acids. In germline, CDR1 is LGHNA, CDR2 YNFKEQ. Trimming took off 3 bases at V and 3 bases at J, with 14 bases between the two ends. The CDR3 nucleotides are TGTGCCAGCAGCCAGGGTAGACGGGGCGACACTGAAGCTTTCTTT. Its translation: CASSQGRRGDTEAFF.